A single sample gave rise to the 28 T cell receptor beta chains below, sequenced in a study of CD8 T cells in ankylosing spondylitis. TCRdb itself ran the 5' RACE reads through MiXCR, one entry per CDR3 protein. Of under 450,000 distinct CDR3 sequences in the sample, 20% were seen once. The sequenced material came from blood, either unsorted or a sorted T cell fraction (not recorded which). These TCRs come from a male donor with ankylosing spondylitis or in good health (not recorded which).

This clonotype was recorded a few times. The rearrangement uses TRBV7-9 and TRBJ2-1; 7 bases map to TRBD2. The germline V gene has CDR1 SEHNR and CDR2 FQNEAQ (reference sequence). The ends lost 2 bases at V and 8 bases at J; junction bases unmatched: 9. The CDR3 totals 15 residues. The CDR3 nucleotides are TGTGCCAGCAGCTTATCTGGACTAGTTCACGATGAGCAGTTCTTC. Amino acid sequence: CASSLSGLVHDEQFF.

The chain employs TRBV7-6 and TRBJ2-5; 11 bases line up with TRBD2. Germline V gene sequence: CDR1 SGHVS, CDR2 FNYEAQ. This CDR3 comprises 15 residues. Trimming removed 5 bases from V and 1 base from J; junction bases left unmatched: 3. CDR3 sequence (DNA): TGTGCCAGCAGCGACACTAGCGGGGGCCAAGAGACCCAGTACTTC. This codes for CASSDTSGGQETQYF.

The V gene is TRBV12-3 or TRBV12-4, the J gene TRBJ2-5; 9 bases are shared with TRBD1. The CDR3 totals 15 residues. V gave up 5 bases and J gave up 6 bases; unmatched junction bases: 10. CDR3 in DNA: TGTGCCAGCAGTAGCGACAGGGGGTCTGGGAAGACCCAGTACTTC. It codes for CASSSDRGSGKTQYF.

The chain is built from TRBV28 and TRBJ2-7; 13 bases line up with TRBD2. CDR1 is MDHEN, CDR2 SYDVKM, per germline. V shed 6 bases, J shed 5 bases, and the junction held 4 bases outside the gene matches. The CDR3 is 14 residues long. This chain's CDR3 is CASSWTSGGNEQYF. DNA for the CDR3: TGTGCCAGCAGCTGGACTAGCGGGGGCAACGAGCAGTACTTC.

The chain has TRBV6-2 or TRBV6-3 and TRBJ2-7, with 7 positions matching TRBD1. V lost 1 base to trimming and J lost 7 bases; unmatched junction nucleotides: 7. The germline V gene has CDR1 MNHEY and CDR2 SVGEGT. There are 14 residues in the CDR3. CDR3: CASSYWVGGNEQYF. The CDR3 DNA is TGTGCCAGCAGTTACTGGGTAGGGGGCAATGAGCAGTACTTC.

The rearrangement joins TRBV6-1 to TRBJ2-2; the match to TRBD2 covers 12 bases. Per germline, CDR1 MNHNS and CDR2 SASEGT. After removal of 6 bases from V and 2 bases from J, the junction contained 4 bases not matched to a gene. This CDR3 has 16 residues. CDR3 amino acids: CASSPTSGRNTGELFF. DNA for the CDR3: TGTGCCAGCAGCCCGACTAGCGGGAGAAACACCGGGGAGCTGTTTTTT.

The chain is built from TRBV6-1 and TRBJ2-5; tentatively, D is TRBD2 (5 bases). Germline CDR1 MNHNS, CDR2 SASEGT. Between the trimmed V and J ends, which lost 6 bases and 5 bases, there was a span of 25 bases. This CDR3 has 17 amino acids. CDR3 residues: CASSSEPGTATWETQYF. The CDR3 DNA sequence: TGTGCCAGCAGCTCAGAACCGGGAACAGCAACGTGGGAGACCCAGTACTTC.

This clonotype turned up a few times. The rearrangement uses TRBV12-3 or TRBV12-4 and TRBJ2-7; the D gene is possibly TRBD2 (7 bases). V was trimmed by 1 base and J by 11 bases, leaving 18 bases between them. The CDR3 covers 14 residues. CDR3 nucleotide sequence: TGTGCCAGCAGTTTAGGTTGGGGGGGCGGTCTTAAGTACTTC. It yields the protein CASSLGWGGGLKYF.

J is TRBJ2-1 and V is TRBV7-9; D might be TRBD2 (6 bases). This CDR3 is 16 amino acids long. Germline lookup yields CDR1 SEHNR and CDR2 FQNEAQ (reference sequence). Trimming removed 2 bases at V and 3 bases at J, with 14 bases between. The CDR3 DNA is TGTGCCAGCAGCTTACTGCCGGGGGAGAGCTACAATGAGCAGTTCTTC. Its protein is CASSLLPGESYNEQFF.

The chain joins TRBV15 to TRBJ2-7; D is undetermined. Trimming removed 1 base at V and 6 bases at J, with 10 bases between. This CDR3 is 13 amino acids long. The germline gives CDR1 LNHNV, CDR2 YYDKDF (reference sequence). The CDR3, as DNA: TGTGCCACCAGCAGAGTTCAAACTACCGAGCAGTACTTC. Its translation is CATSRVQTTEQYF.

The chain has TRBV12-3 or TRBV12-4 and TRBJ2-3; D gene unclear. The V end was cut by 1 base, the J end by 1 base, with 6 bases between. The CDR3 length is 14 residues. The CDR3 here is CASSLGVRTDTQYF. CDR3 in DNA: TGTGCCAGCAGTTTAGGGGTACGCACAGATACGCAGTATTTT.

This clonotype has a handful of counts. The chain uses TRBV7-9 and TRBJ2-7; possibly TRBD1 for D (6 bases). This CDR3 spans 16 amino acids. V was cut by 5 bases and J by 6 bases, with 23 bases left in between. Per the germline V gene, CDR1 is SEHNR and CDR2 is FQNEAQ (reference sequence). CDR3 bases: TGTGCCAGCAGCCCGATACCGACAGGCGGACTGGGCGAGCAGTACTTC. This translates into CASSPIPTGGLGEQYF.

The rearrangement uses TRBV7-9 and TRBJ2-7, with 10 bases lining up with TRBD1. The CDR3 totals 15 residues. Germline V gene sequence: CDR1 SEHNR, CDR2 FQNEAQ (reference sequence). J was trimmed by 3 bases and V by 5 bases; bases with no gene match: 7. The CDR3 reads CASSTRTGGIYEQYF. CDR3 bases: TGTGCCAGCAGCACCAGGACAGGGGGAATCTACGAGCAGTACTTC.

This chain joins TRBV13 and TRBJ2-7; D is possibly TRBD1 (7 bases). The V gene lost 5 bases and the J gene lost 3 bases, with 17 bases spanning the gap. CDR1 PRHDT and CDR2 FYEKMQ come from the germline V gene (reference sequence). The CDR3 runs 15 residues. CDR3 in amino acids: CASSPRETGSYEQYF. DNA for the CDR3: TGTGCCAGCAGCCCTCGGGAGACAGGGAGCTACGAGCAGTACTTC.

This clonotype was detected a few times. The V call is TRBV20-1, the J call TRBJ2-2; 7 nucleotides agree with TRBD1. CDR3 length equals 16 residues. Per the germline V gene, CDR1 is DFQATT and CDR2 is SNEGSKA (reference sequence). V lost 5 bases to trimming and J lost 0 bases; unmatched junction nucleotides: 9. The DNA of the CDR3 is TGCAGTGCTCTCAAGGACAGGCCAGCGAACACCGGGGAGCTGTTTTTT. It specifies CSALKDRPANTGELFF.

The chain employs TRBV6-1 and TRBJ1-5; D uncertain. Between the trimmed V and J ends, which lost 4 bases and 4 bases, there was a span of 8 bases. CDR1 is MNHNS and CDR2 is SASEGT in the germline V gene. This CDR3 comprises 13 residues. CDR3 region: CASSVPRNQPQHF. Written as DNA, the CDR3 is TGTGCCAGCAGTGTGCCGAGGAATCAGCCCCAGCATTTT.

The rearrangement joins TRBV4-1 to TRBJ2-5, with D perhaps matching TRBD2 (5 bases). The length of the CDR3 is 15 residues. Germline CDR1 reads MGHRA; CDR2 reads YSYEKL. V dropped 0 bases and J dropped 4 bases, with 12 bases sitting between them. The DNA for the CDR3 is TGCGCCAGCAGCCAAGATGGGAGTGTAGGAGAGACCCAGTACTTC. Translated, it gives CASSQDGSVGETQYF.

CDR3 amino acids: CASSQDRELYEQYF. The CDR3 coding sequence is TGCGCCAGCAGCCAAGACAGGGAGCTCTACGAGCAGTACTTC. This sequence joins TRBV4-1 and TRBJ2-7; D is perhaps TRBD1 or TRBD2 (5 bases each). This CDR3 spans 14 amino acids. Trimming shortened V by 0 bases and J by 3 bases, and 9 bases separated the two germline ends. Per germline, CDR1 MGHRA and CDR2 YSYEKL.

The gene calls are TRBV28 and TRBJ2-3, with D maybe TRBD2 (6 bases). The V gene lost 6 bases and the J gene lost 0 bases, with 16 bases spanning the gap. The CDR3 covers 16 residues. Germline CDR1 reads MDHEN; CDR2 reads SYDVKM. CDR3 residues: CASSDTSRGSTDTQYF. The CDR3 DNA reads TGTGCCAGCAGCGACACGAGCCGGGGGAGCACAGATACGCAGTATTTT.

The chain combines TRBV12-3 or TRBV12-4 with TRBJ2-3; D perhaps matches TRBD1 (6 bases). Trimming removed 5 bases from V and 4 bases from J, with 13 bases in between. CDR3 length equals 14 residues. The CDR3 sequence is CASSTGTHPDTQYF. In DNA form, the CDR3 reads TGTGCCAGCAGTACAGGGACCCATCCAGATACGCAGTATTTT.

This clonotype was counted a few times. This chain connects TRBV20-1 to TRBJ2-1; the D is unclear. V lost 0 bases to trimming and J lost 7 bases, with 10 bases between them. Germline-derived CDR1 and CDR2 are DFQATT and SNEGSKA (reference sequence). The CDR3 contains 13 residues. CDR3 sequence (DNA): TGCAGTGCTAGAGAGCTAGGGTATAATGAGCAGTTCTTC. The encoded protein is CSARELGYNEQFF.

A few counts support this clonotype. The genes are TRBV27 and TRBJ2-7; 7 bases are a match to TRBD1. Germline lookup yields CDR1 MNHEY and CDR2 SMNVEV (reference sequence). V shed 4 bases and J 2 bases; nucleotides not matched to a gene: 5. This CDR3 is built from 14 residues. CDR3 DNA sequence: TGTGCCAGCAGTTCCTTCGGGACAGCCTACGAGCAGTACTTC. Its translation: CASSSFGTAYEQYF.

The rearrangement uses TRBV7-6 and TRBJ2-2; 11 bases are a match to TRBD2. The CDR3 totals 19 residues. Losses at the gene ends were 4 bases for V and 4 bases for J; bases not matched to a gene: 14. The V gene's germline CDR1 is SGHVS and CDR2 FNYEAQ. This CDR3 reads CASSYTPLTSGGGTGELFF. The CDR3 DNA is TGTGCCAGCAGCTACACCCCGCTCACTAGCGGGGGCGGCACCGGGGAGCTGTTTTTT.

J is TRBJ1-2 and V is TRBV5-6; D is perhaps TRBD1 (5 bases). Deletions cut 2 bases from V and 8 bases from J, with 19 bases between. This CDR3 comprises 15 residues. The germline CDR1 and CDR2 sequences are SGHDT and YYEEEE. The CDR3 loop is CASSFDSGPPWGYTF. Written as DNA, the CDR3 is TGTGCCAGCAGCTTTGACAGCGGGCCTCCCTGGGGCTACACCTTC.

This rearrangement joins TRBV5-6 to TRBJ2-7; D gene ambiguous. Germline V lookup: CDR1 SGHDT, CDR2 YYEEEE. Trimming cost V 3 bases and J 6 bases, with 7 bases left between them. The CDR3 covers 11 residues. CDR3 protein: CASSSRREQYF. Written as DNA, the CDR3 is TGTGCCAGCAGCTCTAGGCGCGAGCAGTACTTC. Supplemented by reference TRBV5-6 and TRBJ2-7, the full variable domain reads DAGVTQSPTHLIKTRGQQVTLRCSPKSGHDTVSWYQQALGQGPQFIFQYYEEEERQRGNFPDRFSGHQFPNYSSELNVNALLLGDSALYLCASSSRREQYFGPGTRLTVT.

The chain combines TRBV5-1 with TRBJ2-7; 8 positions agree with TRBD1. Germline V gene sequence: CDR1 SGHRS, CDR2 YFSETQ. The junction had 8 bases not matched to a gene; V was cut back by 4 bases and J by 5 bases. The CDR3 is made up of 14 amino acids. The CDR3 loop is CASSTGQGSHEQYF. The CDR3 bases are TGCGCCAGCAGCACCGGACAGGGAAGCCACGAGCAGTACTTC.

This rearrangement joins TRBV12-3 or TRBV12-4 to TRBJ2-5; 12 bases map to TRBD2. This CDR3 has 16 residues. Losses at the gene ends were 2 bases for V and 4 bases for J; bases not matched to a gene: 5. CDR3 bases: TGTGCCAGCAGTTTATCCCTAGCGGGGGGGCGAGAGACCCAGTACTTC. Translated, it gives CASSLSLAGGRETQYF.

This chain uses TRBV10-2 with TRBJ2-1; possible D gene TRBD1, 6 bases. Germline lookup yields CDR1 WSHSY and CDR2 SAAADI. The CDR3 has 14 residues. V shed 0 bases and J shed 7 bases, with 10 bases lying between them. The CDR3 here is CASSESRRGNEQFF. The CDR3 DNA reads TGCGCCAGCAGTGAGTCGCGAAGGGGGAATGAGCAGTTCTTC.